The sequence of this T cell receptor (beta chain) was determined in a study of shared clonotypes between healthy human individuals. Broader study findings: Across subsets, estimated richness was generally greater for naive than for memory populations.

The naive CD8 subset, CD45RO-negative cells positively selected for CCR7, excluded terminally differentiated effector memory CD45RA+ cells. Some clones are missing from TCRdb's copy, which holds only in-frame ones; the method was immunoSEQ multiplex PCR. In the table there are approximately 740,000 clones, nearly 95% of which are singletons. With regard to this clone: Its matching antigen is unknown.

This CDR3 has 14 residues. From germline, CDR1 is SGHDN and CDR2 FVKESK. V shed 1 base and J shed 6 bases, with 13 bases lying between them. The chain combines TRBV14 with TRBJ2-7, with D possibly being TRBD2 (6 bases). This receptor was obtained from a man aged 30 to 39 in good health. Input material: naive CD8+ T cells sorted from blood. CDR3 sequence (DNA): TGTGCCAGCAGCCAAGCGGGACGGGGGTTCGAGCAGTACTTC. This sequence encodes CASSQAGRGFEQYF.